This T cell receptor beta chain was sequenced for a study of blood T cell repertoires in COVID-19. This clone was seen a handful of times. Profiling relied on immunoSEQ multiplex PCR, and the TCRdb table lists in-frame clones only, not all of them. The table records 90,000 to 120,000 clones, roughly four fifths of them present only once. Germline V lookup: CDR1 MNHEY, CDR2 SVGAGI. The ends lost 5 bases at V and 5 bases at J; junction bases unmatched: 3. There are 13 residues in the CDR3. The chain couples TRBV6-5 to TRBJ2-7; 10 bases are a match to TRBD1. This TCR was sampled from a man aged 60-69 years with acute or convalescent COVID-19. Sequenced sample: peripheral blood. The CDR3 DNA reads TGTGCCAGCAGTAGGACAGGGGGACACGAGCAGTACTTC. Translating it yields CASSRTGGHEQYF.